This entry lists 13 T cell receptor beta chains sequenced from one sample in a study of shared clonotypes between healthy human individuals. Data came from immunoSEQ multiplex PCR; TCRdb stores just in-frame clones and leaves some out. Here the sample spans approximately 1,000,000 clones, about 80% being singletons. The sequenced sample was memory CD4+ T cells from PBMCs. Specified subset: CD45RA-negative fraction. The source of these receptors is a man aged 18 to 30 in good health. Some clones in this sample may be carry-over from other donors' samples.

This clone showed up just a few times. The chain carries TRBV4-2 and TRBJ2-1, with D hard to call. The CDR3 is 14 amino acids. V was trimmed by 3 bases and J by 5 bases, leaving 11 bases between them. Looked up from germline, CDR1 is LGHNA and CDR2 is YNFKEQ. CDR3 nucleotides: TGTGCCAGCAGCCACCGCGGCTTGGACAATGAGCAGTTCTTC. The encoded protein is CASSHRGLDNEQFF.

The chain combines TRBV5-4 with TRBJ1-3, with 9 bases matching TRBD1. The CDR3 is 15 residues long. Per the germline V gene, CDR1 is SGHNT and CDR2 is YYREEE (reference sequence). V was clipped by 4 bases and J by 4 bases; unmatched bases: 6. CDR3 loop: CASSLGGTGGNTIYF. The CDR3 DNA is TGTGCCAGCAGCCTAGGGGGGACAGGGGGAAACACCATATATTTT.

This chain links TRBV4-3 with TRBJ2-7; 13 bases line up with TRBD2. Germline V gives CDR1 LGHNA, CDR2 YSLEER. V shed 0 bases, J shed 5 bases, and the junction held 7 bases outside the gene matches. This CDR3 is 17 amino acids long. The CDR3 loop is CASSQEGLAGNIHEQYF. CDR3 coding DNA: TGCGCCAGCAGCCAAGAGGGACTAGCGGGAAATATACACGAGCAGTACTTC.

J is TRBJ2-2 and V is TRBV28; D possibly uses TRBD1 or TRBD2 (5 bases each). Germline V gene data show CDR1 as MDHEN and CDR2 as SYDVKM. Trimming stripped 6 bases from V and 2 bases from J, with 10 bases between. This CDR3 has 14 residues. In DNA, the CDR3 is TGTGCCAGCAGCCGTCGGGGCAACACCGGGGAGCTGTTTTTT. Its protein product is CASSRRGNTGELFF.

This clone was observed at least ten times. V is TRBV9 and J is TRBJ2-1; the match to TRBD2 covers 11 bases. V shed 4 bases, J shed 7 bases, and the junction held 7 bases outside the gene matches. The germline gives CDR1 SGDLS, CDR2 YYNGEE. CDR3 length: 15 residues. The CDR3 loop reads CASSPRLAGLNEQFF. CDR3 sequence (DNA): TGTGCCAGCAGCCCCCGACTAGCGGGACTGAATGAGCAGTTCTTC.

This clone was counted many times. The chain links TRBV19 to TRBJ2-3; a weak D match, TRBD2 (6 bases). The CDR3 is 14 amino acids. V lost 5 bases and J 4 bases, leaving 13 bases between the germline ends. The V gene's germline CDR1 is LNHDA and CDR2 SQIVND (reference sequence). For the CDR3, the DNA is TGTGCCAGTAGTGTGTGGGAGGCCCCAGATACGCAGTATTTT. Translated, it gives CASSVWEAPDTQYF.

This clone was detected a few times. V and J are TRBV28 and TRBJ2-3; D is perhaps TRBD1 or TRBD2 (6 bases each). Germline lookup yields CDR1 MDHEN and CDR2 SYDVKM. This CDR3 comprises 15 residues. V shed 3 bases and J shed 1 base, with 11 bases lying between them. CDR3 region: CASSFAGGGTDTQYF. In nucleotides, the CDR3 is TGTGCCAGCAGTTTTGCCGGGGGCGGCACAGATACGCAGTATTTT.

This chain uses TRBV7-9 with TRBJ2-7, with TRBD1 matching over 7 bases. V was pared by 3 bases and J by 2 bases, with 7 bases of the junction left unmatched. The CDR3 is made up of 15 amino acids. Germline lookup yields CDR1 SEHNR and CDR2 FQNEAQ (reference sequence). This CDR3 is CASSFTGTDTYEQYF. CDR3 DNA: TGTGCCAGCAGCTTTACCGGGACAGATACCTACGAGCAGTACTTC. Using reference TRBV7-9 and TRBJ2-7 for the parts outside the CDR3, the full variable domain is DTGVSQNPRHKITKRGQNVTFRCDPISEHNRLYWYRQTLGQGPEFLTYFQNEAQLEKSRLLSDRFSAERPKGSFSTLEIQRTEQGDSAMYLCASSFTGTDTYEQYFGPGTRLTVT.

In this sample, this clone turned up a few times. This chain links TRBV5-1 with TRBJ2-7, with D tentatively TRBD2 (5 bases). CDR1 SGHRS and CDR2 YFSETQ come from the germline V gene. The CDR3 consists of 15 residues. V lost 2 bases to trimming and J lost 6 bases, with 18 bases between them. CDR3 loop: CASSLSGLASGEQYF. The CDR3 DNA sequence: TGCGCCAGCAGCTTAAGTGGGCTAGCCTCTGGCGAGCAGTACTTC.

The chain employs TRBV14 and TRBJ2-4; no clear D gene. The CDR3 is 15 amino acids. Germline assignment: CDR1 SGHDN and CDR2 FVKESK. With 5 bases removed from V and 1 base from J, the gap between germline ends came to 12 bases. The CDR3 sequence is CASSKTTVAKNIQYF. The DNA of the CDR3 is TGTGCCAGCAGCAAGACGACTGTGGCCAAAAACATTCAGTACTTC.

The sample holds a few counts of this clone. A clone one base away is much larger, so this may be a read error. Different DNA sequences within this sample yield the same CDR3. The chain couples TRBV2 to TRBJ2-3; D gene unclear. Trimming took 4 bases from V and 4 from J, leaving 3 bases between them. CDR3 length: 11 residues. The germline V gene encodes CDR1 SNHLY and CDR2 FYNNEI. The CDR3 DNA reads as TGTGCCAGCAGTGCGGCAGATACGCAGTATTTT. Protein sequence: CASSAADTQYF.

This clone was counted only a few times. Additional DNA sequences in this sample encode the identical CDR3. This chain links TRBV28 with TRBJ2-3; D unresolved. V gave up 1 base and J gave up 4 bases, with 3 bases separating them. The CDR3 loop spans 12 amino acids. Germline CDR1 is MDHEN and CDR2 is SYDVKM. This CDR3 is CASSLSADTQYF. The CDR3 bases are TGTGCCAGCAGTTTATCGGCAGATACGCAGTATTTT.

This clone was observed once. This rearrangement joins TRBV2 to TRBJ1-5, with a possible D match to TRBD1 (6 bases). The V and J ends lost 5 bases and 6 bases respectively, with 17 bases between them. Germline CDR1 and CDR2: SNHLY and FYNNEI. The CDR3 extends over 15 amino acids. Here the CDR3 DNA reads TGTGCCAGCAGTAGTAACAGGGAAATGTTTCAGCCCCAGCATTTT. This translates into CASSSNREMFQPQHF.